In this sample, the clone carrying this T cell receptor beta chain turned up a few times. Its target is not known. The data were obtained in a study of memory CD4+ T cells and cytomegalovirus serostatus. Trimming stripped 4 bases from V and 2 bases from J, with 11 bases between. This CDR3 contains 14 residues. CDR1 is GTSNPN and CDR2 is SVGIG in the germline V gene (reference sequence). Study-wide points: Median bootstrapped AUC for CMV status was about 0.95 originally, less than 0.93 US-trained. The CMV-associated TCR signature appears largely within the CD4+ memory repertoire. Each of approximately 63 CMV-associated TCRbeta sequences occurred in one to five individuals.

Single viable CD3+CD4+CD8-CD45RO+ cells were sorted as the memory CD4+ T cells. Sequencing used immunoSEQ multiplex PCR; TCRdb keeps in-frame clones, though not all of them. The sample holds tens of thousands of clones, around 80% seen once. The chain has TRBV30 and TRBJ2-2; D call uncertain. This sequence originates from an adult in good health and CMV-seronegative. The sample was memory CD4+ T cells from blood. Here the CDR3 reads CAWKGFFNTGELFF. CDR3 nucleotide sequence: TGTGCCTGGAAGGGTTTTTTTAACACCGGGGAGCTGTTTTTT.